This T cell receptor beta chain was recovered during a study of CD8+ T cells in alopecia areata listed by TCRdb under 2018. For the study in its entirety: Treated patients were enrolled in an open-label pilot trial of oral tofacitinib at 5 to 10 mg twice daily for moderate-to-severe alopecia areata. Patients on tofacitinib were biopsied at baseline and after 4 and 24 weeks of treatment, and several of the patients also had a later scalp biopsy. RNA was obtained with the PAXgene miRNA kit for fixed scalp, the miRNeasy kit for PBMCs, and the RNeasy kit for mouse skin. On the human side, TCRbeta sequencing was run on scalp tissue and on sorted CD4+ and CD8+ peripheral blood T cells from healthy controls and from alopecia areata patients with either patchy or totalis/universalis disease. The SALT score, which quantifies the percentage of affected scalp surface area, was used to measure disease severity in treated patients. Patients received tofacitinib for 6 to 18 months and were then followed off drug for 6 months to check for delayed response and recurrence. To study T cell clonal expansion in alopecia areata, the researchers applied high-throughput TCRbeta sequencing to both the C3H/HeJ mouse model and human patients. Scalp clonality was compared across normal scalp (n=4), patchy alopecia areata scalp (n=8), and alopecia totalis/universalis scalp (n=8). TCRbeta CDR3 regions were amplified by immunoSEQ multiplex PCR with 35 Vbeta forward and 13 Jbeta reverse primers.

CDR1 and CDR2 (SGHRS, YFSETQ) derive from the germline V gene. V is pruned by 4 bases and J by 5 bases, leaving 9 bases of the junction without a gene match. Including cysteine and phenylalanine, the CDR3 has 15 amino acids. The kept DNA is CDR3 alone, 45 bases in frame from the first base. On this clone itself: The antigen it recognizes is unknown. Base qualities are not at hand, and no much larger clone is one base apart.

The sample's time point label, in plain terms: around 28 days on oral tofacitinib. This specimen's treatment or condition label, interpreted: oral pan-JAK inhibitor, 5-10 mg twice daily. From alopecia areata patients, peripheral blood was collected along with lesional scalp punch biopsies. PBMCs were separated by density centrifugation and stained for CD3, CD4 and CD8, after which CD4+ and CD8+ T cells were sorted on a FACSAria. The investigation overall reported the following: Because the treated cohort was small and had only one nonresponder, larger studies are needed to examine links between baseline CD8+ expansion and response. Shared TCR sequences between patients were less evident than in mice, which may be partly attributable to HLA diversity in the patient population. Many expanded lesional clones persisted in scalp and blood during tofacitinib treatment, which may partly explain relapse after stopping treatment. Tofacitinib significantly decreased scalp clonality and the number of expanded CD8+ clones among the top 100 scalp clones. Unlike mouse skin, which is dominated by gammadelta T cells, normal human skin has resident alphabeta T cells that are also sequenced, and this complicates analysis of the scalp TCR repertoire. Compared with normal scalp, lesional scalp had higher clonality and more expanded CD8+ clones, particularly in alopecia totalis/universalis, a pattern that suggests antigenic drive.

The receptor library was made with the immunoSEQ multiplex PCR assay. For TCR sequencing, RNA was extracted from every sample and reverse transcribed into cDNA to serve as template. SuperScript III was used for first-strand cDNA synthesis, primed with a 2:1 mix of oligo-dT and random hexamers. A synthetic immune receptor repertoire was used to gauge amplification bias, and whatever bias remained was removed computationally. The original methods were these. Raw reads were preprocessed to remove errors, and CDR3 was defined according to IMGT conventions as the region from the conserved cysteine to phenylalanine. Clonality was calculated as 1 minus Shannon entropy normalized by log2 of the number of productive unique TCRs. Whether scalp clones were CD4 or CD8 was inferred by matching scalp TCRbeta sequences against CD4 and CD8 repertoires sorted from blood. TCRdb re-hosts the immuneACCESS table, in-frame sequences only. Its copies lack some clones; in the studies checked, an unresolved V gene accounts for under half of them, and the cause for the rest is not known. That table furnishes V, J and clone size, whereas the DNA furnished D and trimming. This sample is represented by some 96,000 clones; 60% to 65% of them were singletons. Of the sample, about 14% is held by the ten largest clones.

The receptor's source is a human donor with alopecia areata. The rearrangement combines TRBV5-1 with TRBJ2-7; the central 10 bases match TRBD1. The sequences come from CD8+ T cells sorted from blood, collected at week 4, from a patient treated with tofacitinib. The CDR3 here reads CASSPGTGALNEQYF. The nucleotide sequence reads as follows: TGCGCCAGCAGCCCCGGGACAGGGGCCCTCAACGAGCAGTACTTC.